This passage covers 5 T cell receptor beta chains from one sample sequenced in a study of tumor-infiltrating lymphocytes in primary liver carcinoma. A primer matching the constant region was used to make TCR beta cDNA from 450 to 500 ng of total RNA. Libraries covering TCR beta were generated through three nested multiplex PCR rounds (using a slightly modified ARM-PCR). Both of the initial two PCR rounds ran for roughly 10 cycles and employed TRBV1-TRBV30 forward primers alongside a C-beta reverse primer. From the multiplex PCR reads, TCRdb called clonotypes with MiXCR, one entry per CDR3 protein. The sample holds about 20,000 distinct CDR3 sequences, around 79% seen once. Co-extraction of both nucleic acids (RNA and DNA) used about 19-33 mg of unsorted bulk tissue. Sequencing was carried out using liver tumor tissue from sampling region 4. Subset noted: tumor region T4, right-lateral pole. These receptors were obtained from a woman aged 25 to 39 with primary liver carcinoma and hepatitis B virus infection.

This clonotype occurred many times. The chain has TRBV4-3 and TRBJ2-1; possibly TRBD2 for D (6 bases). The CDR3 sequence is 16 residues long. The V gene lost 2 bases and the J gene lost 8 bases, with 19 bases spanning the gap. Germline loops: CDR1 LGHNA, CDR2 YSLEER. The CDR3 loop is CASSQNVSGAGDEQFF. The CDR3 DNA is TGCGCCAGCAGCCAAAACGTATCGGGAGCCGGAGATGAGCAGTTCTTC.

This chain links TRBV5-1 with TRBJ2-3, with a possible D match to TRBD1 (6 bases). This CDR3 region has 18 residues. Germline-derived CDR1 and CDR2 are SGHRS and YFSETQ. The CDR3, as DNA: TGCGTCACCTTCACCTATATTTACAGGGAGTCCACATCAGATACGCAGTATTTT. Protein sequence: CVTFTYIYRESTSDTQYF.

The CDR3 region is CASNPDVQLNTGELFF. In DNA, the CDR3 is TGTGCCAGCAACCCCGATGTCCAATTGAACACCGGGGAGCTGTTTTTT. The J gene is TRBJ2-2, the V gene TRBV11-2, with D uncertain. The CDR3 runs 16 residues. V dropped 7 bases and J dropped 1 base, with 16 bases sitting between them. The germline V gene encodes CDR1 SGHAT and CDR2 FQNNGV.

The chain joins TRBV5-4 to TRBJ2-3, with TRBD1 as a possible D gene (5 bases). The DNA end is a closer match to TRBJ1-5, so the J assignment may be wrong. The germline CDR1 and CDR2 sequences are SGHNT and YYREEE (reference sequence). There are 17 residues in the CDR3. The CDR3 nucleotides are TGTGCCAGCAGCGTAGACGGACACCCTCCACCTACAGATACACAGCATTTT. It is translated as CASSVDGHPPPTDTQHF.

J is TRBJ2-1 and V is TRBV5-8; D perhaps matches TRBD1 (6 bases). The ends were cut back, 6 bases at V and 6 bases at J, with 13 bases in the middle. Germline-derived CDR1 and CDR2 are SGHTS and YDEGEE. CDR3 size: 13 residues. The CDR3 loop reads CASNLGRGNEQFF. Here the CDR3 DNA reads TGTGCCAGCAACTTAGGCAGGGGCAATGAGCAGTTCTTC.